This TCR beta chain was recorded in a study of CD8+CD57+ T cells in acquired aplastic anemia. Per germline, CDR1 SGDLS and CDR2 YYNGEE. V shed 0 bases and J 6 bases; nucleotides not matched to a gene: 3. This CDR3 region has 15 residues. The TCR beta profiling, which covered VDJ combination and CDR3 sequence, was carried out using genomic DNA as the template. TCRdb re-called the reads through MiXCR, storing one row per CDR3 protein. The profile shows fewer than 200,000 distinct CDR3 sequences, under 75% of them singletons. The specimen sequenced was sorted CD4+, CD8+, or CD8+CD57+ T cells (not recorded which) from PBMCs. This chain connects TRBV9 to TRBJ1-2; 12 bases map to TRBD1. The clonotype was recovered from a human donor in good health. The CDR3 sequence: CASSVDGTGGNGYTF. Written as DNA, the CDR3 is TGTGCCAGCAGCGTAGACGGGACAGGGGGCAATGGCTACACCTTC. The variable domain in full, with the rest retrieved from reference TRBV9 and TRBJ1-2, is DSGVTQTPKHLITATGQRVTLRCSPRSGDLSVYWYQQSLDQGLQFLIQYYNGEERAKGNILERFSAQQFPDLHSELNLSSLELGDSALYFCASSVDGTGGNGYTFGSGTRLTVV.